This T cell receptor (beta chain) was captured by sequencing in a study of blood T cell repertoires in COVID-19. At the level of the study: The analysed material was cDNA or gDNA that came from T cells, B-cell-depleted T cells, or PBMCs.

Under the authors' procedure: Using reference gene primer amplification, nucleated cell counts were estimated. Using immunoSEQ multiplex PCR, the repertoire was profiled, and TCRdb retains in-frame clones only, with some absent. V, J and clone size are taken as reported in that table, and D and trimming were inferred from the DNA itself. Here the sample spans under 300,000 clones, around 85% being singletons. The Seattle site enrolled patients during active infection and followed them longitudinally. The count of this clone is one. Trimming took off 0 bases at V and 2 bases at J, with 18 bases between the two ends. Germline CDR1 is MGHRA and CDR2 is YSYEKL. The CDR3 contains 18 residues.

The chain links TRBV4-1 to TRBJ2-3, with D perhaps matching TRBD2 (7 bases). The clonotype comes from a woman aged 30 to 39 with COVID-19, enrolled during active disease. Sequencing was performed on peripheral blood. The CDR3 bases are TGCGCCAGCAGCCAAGATGCCATTTGGGGGGGCCTCACAGATACGCAGTATTTT. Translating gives CASSQDAIWGGLTDTQYF.